This is a list of T cell receptor beta chains from one sample in a study of T cells after posttransplantation cyclophosphamide. Repertoires were generated with immunoSEQ multiplex PCR, while TCRdb's copy carries only in-frame clones and drops some. The repertoire includes 17,000 or so clones, 60% to 80% of them detected once, and roughly 31% sits in the top ten. The input for sequencing was CD8+ T cells sorted from PBMCs, taken about 1,900 days after a stem cell transplant with posttransplant cyclophosphamide. All receptors come from a female patient in her 40s who received an allogeneic stem cell transplant from a related donor, was CMV-positive, and had no GVHD. Some T cells may be the graft donor's. The CDR3 runs from the conserved cysteine through the conserved F or W. Fields, in order: CDR3 length, V gene, J gene, D gene, clone size, CDR3 protein, CDR3 DNA. A D gene is named only where the DNA matches it firmly. Only some rows state a clone size, as once, few, many or a class for expanded clones.

CDR3 length: 15
V gene: TRBV7-2
J gene: TRBJ1-1
D gene: NA
clone size: NA
CDR3 protein: CASSLRLGSNTEAFF
CDR3 DNA: TGTGCCAGCAGCTTAAGATTGGGCAGTAACACTGAAGCTTTCTTT

CDR3 length: 18
V gene: TRBV27
J gene: TRBJ2-7
D gene: TRBD1
clone size: NA
CDR3 protein: CASSLSDPGQGLGYEQYF
CDR3 DNA: TGTGCCAGCAGTTTATCGGACCCGGGACAGGGGTTGGGGTACGAGCAGTACTTC

CDR3 length: 18
V gene: TRBV6-1
J gene: TRBJ1-4
D gene: NA
clone size: NA
CDR3 protein: CASSERRGAPATNEKLFF
CDR3 DNA: TGTGCCAGCAGTGAACGGCGGGGGGCCCCTGCAACTAATGAAAAACTGTTTTTT

CDR3 length: 16
V gene: TRBV27
J gene: TRBJ2-1
D gene: NA
clone size: NA
CDR3 protein: CASSLNAGPLFNEQFF
CDR3 DNA: TGTGCCAGCAGTTTAAACGCGGGCCCTCTTTTCAATGAGCAGTTCTTC

CDR3 length: 17
V gene: TRBV27
J gene: TRBJ2-3
D gene: TRBD2
clone size: NA
CDR3 protein: CASSLSRDYLNTDTQYF
CDR3 DNA: TGTGCCAGCAGTCTATCTCGGGACTACCTGAACACAGATACGCAGTATTTT

CDR3 length: 16
V gene: TRBV9
J gene: TRBJ2-1
D gene: TRBD2
clone size: NA
CDR3 protein: CASSVVSAGVYNEQFF
CDR3 DNA: TGTGCCAGCAGCGTAGTCTCAGCGGGGGTCTACAATGAGCAGTTCTTC

CDR3 length: 13
V gene: TRBV18
J gene: TRBJ2-5
D gene: NA
clone size: once
CDR3 protein: CASSPRDQETQYF
CDR3 DNA: TGTGCCAGCTCACCACGAGACCAAGAGACCCAGTACTTC

CDR3 length: 16
V gene: TRBV4-2
J gene: TRBJ2-5
D gene: TRBD2
clone size: NA
CDR3 protein: CASSPWIAGGQGTQYF
CDR3 DNA: TGTGCCAGCAGCCCTTGGATAGCGGGGGGGCAGGGGACCCAGTACTTC

CDR3 length: 15
V gene: TRBV7-6
J gene: TRBJ2-1
D gene: TRBD1
clone size: NA
CDR3 protein: CASSPRDSLYNEQFF
CDR3 DNA: TGTGCCAGCAGCCCCCGGGACAGCCTCTACAATGAGCAGTTCTTC

CDR3 length: 15
V gene: TRBV27
J gene: TRBJ1-5
D gene: TRBD1
clone size: few
CDR3 protein: CASRPGGHSNQPQHF
CDR3 DNA: TGTGCCAGCAGGCCAGGGGGACATAGCAATCAGCCCCAGCATTTT

CDR3 length: 17
V gene: TRBV19
J gene: TRBJ2-7
D gene: NA
clone size: NA
CDR3 protein: CASSIHSGRSLSYEQYF
CDR3 DNA: TGTGCCAGTAGTATTCACTCTGGTAGAAGTCTCTCCTACGAGCAGTACTTC

CDR3 length: 15
V gene: TRBV4-1
J gene: TRBJ1-4
D gene: NA
clone size: NA
CDR3 protein: CASSQGRQGSEKLFF
CDR3 DNA: TGCGCCAGCAGCCAAGGACGGCAGGGGAGTGAAAAACTGTTTTTT

CDR3 length: 15
V gene: TRBV4-2
J gene: TRBJ1-4
D gene: NA
clone size: NA
CDR3 protein: CASSQVKGGVEKLFF
CDR3 DNA: TGTGCCAGCAGCCAAGTTAAGGGGGGGGTCGAAAAACTGTTTTTT

CDR3 length: 15
V gene: TRBV6-5
J gene: TRBJ1-3
D gene: TRBD1
clone size: NA
CDR3 protein: CASSYQGATGNTIYF
CDR3 DNA: TGTGCCAGCAGTTACCAGGGGGCAACTGGAAACACCATATATTTT

CDR3 length: 13
V gene: TRBV27
J gene: TRBJ2-6
D gene: NA
clone size: NA
CDR3 protein: CASSFGEANVLTF
CDR3 DNA: TGTGCCAGCAGTTTCGGGGAGGCCAACGTCCTGACTTTC

CDR3 length: 19
V gene: TRBV5-8
J gene: TRBJ1-5
D gene: TRBD1
clone size: NA
CDR3 protein: CASSLKPGTATYSNQPQHF
CDR3 DNA: TGTGCCAGCAGCTTGAAACCTGGGACAGCCACTTATAGCAATCAGCCCCAGCATTTT

CDR3 length: 12
V gene: TRBV5-5
J gene: TRBJ2-1
D gene: NA
clone size: NA
CDR3 protein: CASSSQGFEQFF
CDR3 DNA: TGTGCCAGCAGCTCCCAGGGGTTTGAGCAGTTCTTC

CDR3 length: 15
V gene: TRBV2
J gene: TRBJ2-7
D gene: TRBD2
clone size: NA
CDR3 protein: CASTPGGGGLYEQYF
CDR3 DNA: TGTGCCAGCACCCCCGGGGGGGGAGGACTCTACGAGCAGTACTTC

CDR3 length: 17
V gene: TRBV9
J gene: TRBJ1-4
D gene: NA
clone size: NA
CDR3 protein: CASSAGWGERTNEKLFF
CDR3 DNA: TGTGCCAGCAGCGCAGGGTGGGGGGAAAGAACTAATGAAAAACTGTTTTTT

CDR3 length: 13
V gene: TRBV19
J gene: TRBJ1-1
D gene: NA
clone size: NA
CDR3 protein: CASSHPRNTEAFF
CDR3 DNA: TGTGCCAGTAGCCACCCCAGGAACACTGAAGCTTTCTTT

CDR3 length: 15
V gene: TRBV6-5
J gene: TRBJ1-1
D gene: TRBD1
clone size: NA
CDR3 protein: CASRDDREKNTEAFF
CDR3 DNA: TGTGCCAGCAGAGATGACAGGGAAAAGAACACTGAAGCTTTCTTT

CDR3 length: 14
V gene: TRBV27
J gene: TRBJ2-7
D gene: NA
clone size: NA
CDR3 protein: CASSALAEAYEQYF
CDR3 DNA: TGTGCCAGCAGTGCCTTAGCGGAGGCCTACGAGCAGTACTTC

CDR3 length: 15
V gene: TRBV7-6
J gene: TRBJ2-7
D gene: TRBD2
clone size: NA
CDR3 protein: CASSLEAGVTYEQYF
CDR3 DNA: TGTGCCAGCAGCTTAGAAGCGGGGGTGACCTACGAGCAGTACTTC

CDR3 length: 13
V gene: TRBV5-1
J gene: TRBJ2-1
D gene: NA
clone size: NA
CDR3 protein: CASTWGGPNEQFF
CDR3 DNA: TGCGCCAGCACCTGGGGGGGCCCCAATGAGCAGTTCTTC

CDR3 length: 15
V gene: TRBV7-8
J gene: TRBJ1-4
D gene: TRBD1
clone size: NA
CDR3 protein: CASSTTGDQDEKLFF
CDR3 DNA: TGTGCCAGCAGTACGACAGGGGATCAGGATGAAAAACTGTTTTTT

CDR3 length: 14
V gene: TRBV7-6
J gene: TRBJ2-1
D gene: NA
clone size: NA
CDR3 protein: CASSSTDSNNEQFF
CDR3 DNA: TGTGCCAGCAGCTCCACCGACTCCAACAATGAGCAGTTCTTC

CDR3 length: 18
V gene: TRBV7-3
J gene: TRBJ2-3
D gene: TRBD2
clone size: NA
CDR3 protein: CASSLPLAGGSGTDTQYF
CDR3 DNA: TGTGCCAGCAGCTTACCGCTAGCGGGGGGGTCTGGCACAGATACGCAGTATTTT

CDR3 length: 19
V gene: TRBV7-2
J gene: TRBJ2-5
D gene: TRBD2
clone size: NA
CDR3 protein: CASSSLGTSGYGLRETQYF
CDR3 DNA: TGTGCCAGCAGCTCATTGGGGACTAGCGGGTACGGCTTGCGAGAGACCCAGTACTTC

CDR3 length: 15
V gene: TRBV11-2
J gene: TRBJ2-2
D gene: NA
clone size: NA
CDR3 protein: CASSFWRGHSGELFF
CDR3 DNA: TGTGCCAGCAGCTTTTGGAGGGGGCATAGCGGGGAGCTGTTTTTT

CDR3 length: 16
V gene: TRBV5-1
J gene: TRBJ1-2
D gene: TRBD1
clone size: NA
CDR3 protein: CASSLGQGEPTWGYTF
CDR3 DNA: TGCGCCAGCAGCTTGGGACAGGGGGAGCCTACTTGGGGCTACACCTTC

CDR3 length: 16
V gene: TRBV18
J gene: TRBJ1-1
D gene: TRBD1
clone size: NA
CDR3 protein: CASSPSPGQGRTEAFF
CDR3 DNA: TGTGCCAGCTCACCAAGTCCGGGACAGGGAAGGACTGAAGCTTTCTTT

CDR3 length: 17
V gene: TRBV19
J gene: TRBJ1-5
D gene: NA
clone size: NA
CDR3 protein: CASSIVMGRVTDQPQHF
CDR3 DNA: TGTGCCAGTAGTATCGTAATGGGCAGGGTGACGGATCAGCCCCAGCATTTT

CDR3 length: 14
V gene: TRBV7-6
J gene: TRBJ1-3
D gene: NA
clone size: NA
CDR3 protein: CASSLQGPGNTIYF
CDR3 DNA: TGTGCCAGCAGCTTACAGGGTCCTGGAAACACCATATATTTT

CDR3 length: 15
V gene: TRBV7-9
J gene: TRBJ1-2
D gene: NA
clone size: once
CDR3 protein: CASSPTDSSNYGYTF
CDR3 DNA: TGTGCCAGCAGCCCAACGGACAGTTCTAACTATGGCTACACCTTC

CDR3 length: 15
V gene: TRBV5-6
J gene: TRBJ2-5
D gene: NA
clone size: NA
CDR3 protein: CASSLLQGVQETQYF
CDR3 DNA: TGTGCCAGCAGCTTGCTTCAGGGCGTCCAAGAGACCCAGTACTTC

CDR3 length: 15
V gene: TRBV19
J gene: TRBJ1-1
D gene: TRBD1
clone size: few
CDR3 protein: CASSTPRTGGTEAFF
CDR3 DNA: TGTGCCAGTAGTACCCCCCGGACAGGGGGCACTGAAGCTTTCTTT

CDR3 length: 14
V gene: TRBV5-1
J gene: TRBJ1-1
D gene: NA
clone size: once
CDR3 protein: CASSAGTMNTEAFF
CDR3 DNA: TGCGCCAGCAGCGCCGGGACAATGAACACTGAAGCTTTCTTT

CDR3 length: 17
V gene: TRBV5-7
J gene: TRBJ2-7
D gene: NA
clone size: NA
CDR3 protein: CASSVGNRERVKDEQYF
CDR3 DNA: TGTGCCAGCAGCGTTGGTAACAGGGAAAGGGTTAAAGACGAGCAGTACTTC

CDR3 length: 12
V gene: TRBV5-4
J gene: TRBJ1-2
D gene: NA
clone size: few
CDR3 protein: CASTPGGWGYTF
CDR3 DNA: TGTGCCAGCACTCCGGGGGGATGGGGCTACACCTTC

CDR3 length: 19
V gene: TRBV4-1
J gene: TRBJ2-6
D gene: TRBD1
clone size: once
CDR3 protein: CASSQGPGTGASGANVLTF
CDR3 DNA: TGCGCCAGCAGCCAAGGTCCCGGGACAGGGGCATCTGGGGCCAACGTCCTGACTTTC

CDR3 length: 15
V gene: TRBV19
J gene: TRBJ1-1
D gene: TRBD1
clone size: NA
CDR3 protein: CASSQTGGLDTEAFF
CDR3 DNA: TGTGCCAGTAGTCAAACAGGGGGATTGGACACTGAAGCTTTCTTT

CDR3 length: 17
V gene: TRBV5-6
J gene: TRBJ2-3
D gene: TRBD2
clone size: NA
CDR3 protein: CASSLELAGALTNTQYF
CDR3 DNA: TGTGCCAGCAGCTTGGAACTAGCGGGGGCCCTCACGAATACGCAGTATTTT

CDR3 length: 16
V gene: TRBV19
J gene: TRBJ2-5
D gene: NA
clone size: NA
CDR3 protein: CASSNRRGILQETQYF
CDR3 DNA: TGTGCCAGTAGTAATCGACGGGGGATCCTGCAAGAGACCCAGTACTTC

CDR3 length: 17
V gene: TRBV7-8
J gene: TRBJ2-7
D gene: TRBD2
clone size: NA
CDR3 protein: CASSWGLAGGRAYEQYF
CDR3 DNA: TGTGCCAGCAGCTGGGGACTAGCGGGGGGACGAGCCTACGAGCAGTACTTC

CDR3 length: 16
V gene: TRBV13
J gene: TRBJ1-1
D gene: TRBD1
clone size: NA
CDR3 protein: CASSSRQGAMVTEAFF
CDR3 DNA: TGTGCCAGCAGCTCTAGACAGGGGGCGATGGTTACTGAAGCTTTCTTT

CDR3 length: 17
V gene: TRBV5-1
J gene: TRBJ2-2
D gene: TRBD1
clone size: NA
CDR3 protein: CASSLSQGVRLTGELFF
CDR3 DNA: TGCGCCAGCAGCTTGTCACAGGGGGTTCGACTCACCGGGGAGCTGTTTTTT

CDR3 length: 17
V gene: TRBV2
J gene: TRBJ2-2
D gene: TRBD2
clone size: few
CDR3 protein: CASSWTSGGTNTGELFF
CDR3 DNA: TGTGCCAGCAGTTGGACTAGCGGGGGTACGAACACCGGGGAGCTGTTTTTT

CDR3 length: 16
V gene: TRBV7-2
J gene: TRBJ2-5
D gene: TRBD2
clone size: NA
CDR3 protein: CASSPGVAGLQETQYF
CDR3 DNA: TGTGCCAGCAGCCCCGGGGTAGCGGGGCTCCAAGAGACCCAGTACTTC

CDR3 length: 19
V gene: TRBV4-1
J gene: TRBJ2-3
D gene: TRBD2
clone size: NA
CDR3 protein: CASSQAGTSGGASTDTQYF
CDR3 DNA: TGCGCCAGCAGCCAAGCCGGGACTAGCGGGGGAGCTAGCACAGATACGCAGTATTTT

CDR3 length: 14
V gene: TRBV7-9
J gene: TRBJ2-4
D gene: NA
clone size: NA
CDR3 protein: CASSSVSTKNIQYF
CDR3 DNA: TGTGCCAGCAGCTCAGTATCGACCAAAAACATTCAGTACTTC

CDR3 length: 15
V gene: TRBV7-9
J gene: TRBJ2-2
D gene: TRBD1
clone size: NA
CDR3 protein: CASLGTVQDTGELFF
CDR3 DNA: TGTGCCAGCCTCGGGACAGTGCAGGACACCGGGGAGCTGTTTTTT

CDR3 length: 12
V gene: TRBV7-9
J gene: TRBJ1-1
D gene: NA
clone size: NA
CDR3 protein: CASSLSDAEAFF
CDR3 DNA: TGTGCCAGCAGCTTAAGCGACGCTGAAGCTTTCTTT

CDR3 length: 16
V gene: TRBV6-6
J gene: TRBJ2-2
D gene: NA
clone size: NA
CDR3 protein: CASSSPRERDTGELFF
CDR3 DNA: TGTGCCAGCAGCTCCCCTCGAGAGCGCGACACCGGGGAGCTGTTTTTT

CDR3 length: 18
V gene: TRBV9
J gene: TRBJ2-5
D gene: TRBD2
clone size: NA
CDR3 protein: CASSVGRLAGAQQETQYF
CDR3 DNA: TGTGCCAGCAGCGTAGGACGACTAGCGGGGGCGCAACAAGAGACCCAGTACTTC

CDR3 length: 13
V gene: TRBV6-5
J gene: TRBJ2-1
D gene: NA
clone size: NA
CDR3 protein: CASSTSQVNEQFF
CDR3 DNA: TGTGCCAGCAGCACCTCCCAGGTCAATGAGCAGTTCTTC

CDR3 length: 12
V gene: TRBV14
J gene: TRBJ1-1
D gene: NA
clone size: NA
CDR3 protein: CASGRGNTEAFF
CDR3 DNA: TGTGCCAGCGGACGGGGGAACACTGAAGCTTTCTTT

CDR3 length: 16
V gene: TRBV6-5
J gene: TRBJ2-1
D gene: TRBD2
clone size: NA
CDR3 protein: CASSYATSGGAWEQFF
CDR3 DNA: TGTGCCAGCAGTTACGCTACTAGCGGGGGGGCCTGGGAGCAGTTCTTC

CDR3 length: 19
V gene: TRBV7-9
J gene: TRBJ1-1
D gene: NA
clone size: NA
CDR3 protein: CASSPKFRVAGEGSTEAFF
CDR3 DNA: TGTGCCAGCAGCCCTAAGTTTCGGGTGGCAGGGGAGGGGAGCACTGAAGCTTTCTTT

CDR3 length: 13
V gene: TRBV7-9
J gene: TRBJ2-4
D gene: NA
clone size: NA
CDR3 protein: CASSLTTENIQYF
CDR3 DNA: TGTGCCAGCAGCTTAACCACAGAAAACATTCAGTACTTC

CDR3 length: 15
V gene: TRBV5-1
J gene: TRBJ2-2
D gene: TRBD1
clone size: NA
CDR3 protein: CASSGWDSNTGELFF
CDR3 DNA: TGCGCCAGCAGCGGGTGGGACAGTAACACCGGGGAGCTGTTTTTT